One and the same sample provided the 5 T cell receptor beta chains below, sequenced in a study of blood T cell repertoires in COVID-19. Produced via immunoSEQ multiplex PCR; TCRdb's table is partial and in-frame only. The table has 380,000 or so clones, roughly 80% seen once. Specimen: peripheral blood. These receptors were taken from a human donor with acute or convalescent COVID-19. The donor label of this sample is uncertain.

This rearrangement joins TRBV7-9 to TRBJ1-1, with D perhaps TRBD1 (5 bases). Germline-derived CDR1 and CDR2 are SEHNR and FQNEAQ (reference sequence). Between the trimmed V and J ends, which lost 5 bases and 2 bases, there was a span of 18 bases. The CDR3 has 16 residues. CDR3 DNA sequence: TGTGCCAGCAGCCGCGGCGATGACAGACTTAACACTGAAGCTTTCTTT. Its protein product is CASSRGDDRLNTEAFF.

This chain joins TRBV10-3 and TRBJ1-6; 12 bases agree with TRBD1. The CDR3 has 18 amino acids. Germline V gives CDR1 ENHRY, CDR2 SYGVKD. J gave up 7 bases and V 0 bases, and 7 bases lay outside the gene matches. The CDR3: CAISESGQGAGMNSPLHF. The CDR3 nucleotides are TGTGCCATCAGTGAGTCGGGACAGGGGGCCGGAATGAATTCACCCCTCCACTTT.

The V and J genes are TRBV28 and TRBJ1-1, with D possibly TRBD1 on 5 matching bases. Trimming took 6 bases from V and 5 from J, leaving 19 bases between them. The CDR3 extends over 15 amino acids. In germline, CDR1 is MDHEN, CDR2 SYDVKM. In DNA, the CDR3 is TGTGCCAGCAGCCTGGGCGCAAACCAGGGAACTGAAGCTTTCTTT. Its protein is CASSLGANQGTEAFF.

The V gene is TRBV19, the J gene TRBJ1-1, with 7 bases that match TRBD1. The length of the CDR3 is 14 residues. Trimming removed 6 bases from V and 0 bases from J; junction bases left unmatched: 4. The V gene's germline CDR1 is LNHDA and CDR2 SQIVND (reference sequence). The CDR3 protein is CASSRQGMNTEAFF. CDR3 in DNA: TGTGCCAGTAGCCGACAGGGCATGAACACTGAAGCTTTCTTT.

This clone was found a few times. The rearrangement links TRBV2 to TRBJ2-1; 7 bases are shared with TRBD1. Per the germline V gene, CDR1 is SNHLY and CDR2 is FYNNEI. The CDR3 has 11 residues. V shed 8 bases, J shed 10 bases, and the junction held 5 bases outside the gene matches. For the CDR3, the DNA is TGTGCCAGCCGAGGGGGCCGAGAGCAGTTCTTC. The encoded protein is CASRGGREQFF.